The present entry profiles one TCR beta chain with its context. This clonotype was counted between two and nine times. Its antigen has not been determined. Base qualities are missing; no much larger clone stands one base away. Libraries were prepared through PCR. The sequencing machine was an Illumina HiSeq 2500. TCR library preparation used molecular barcoding, with unique molecular identifiers applied to normalize quantification of the TCRbeta repertoire. TCRdb applied fastp at Q25 and MiXCR to the public reads, then kept only in-frame beta chains. Rows are unified per CDR3 protein, each entry keeping the most common DNA and genes. The sample data list 330,000 or so distinct CDR3 sequences, and over 9% of these were observed just once. Roughly 2.5% of the sample lies in the top ten. The CDR3 contains 15 residues, cysteine and phenylalanine counted. Solely the CDR3 DNA is kept, with 45 bases framed from the first base. Looking up the germline V gene yields CDR1 SGHTA and CDR2 FQGNSA. V sheds 5 bases and J sheds 5 bases, leaving 18 bases between their ends.

This specimen belongs to a study of T-cell reconstitution after alpha-beta-depleted transplantation in children listed by TCRdb under 2016. For the study in its entirety: The study quantitatively tracked T-cell immune reconstitution after TCRalphabeta/CD19-depleted allogeneic hematopoietic cell transplantation in children using TCR repertoire profiling.

The rearrangement combines TRBV7-2 with TRBJ2-5, and TRBD1 may be the D gene, going by 5 matching bases. The sequence derives from a human donor who donated a stem cell graft to a child with acute lymphoblastic leukemia. Here the sequenced sample was PBMCs from the stem cell graft donor, taken from the stem cell graft. The DNA reads TGTGCCAGCAGCCACCCAGGGATAGTGGGCGAGACCCAGTACTTC. Its translation is CASSHPGIVGETQYF.